This T cell receptor beta chain came from a study of T cell responses to AZD1222 COVID-19 vaccine. The overall study: The analysis combined second doses at about 4 or about 12 weeks.

Details on this clone: As yet, its antigen is unknown.

V shed 4 bases and J shed 3 bases, with 31 bases lying between them. Germline V gene data show CDR1 as MDHEN and CDR2 as SYDVKM. The CDR3 is 21 residues long. Method: immunoSEQ multiplex PCR; TCRdb's copy keeps in-frame clones and lacks some. The repertoire holds some 140,000 clones, with around nine tenths as singletons. Study-wide points: Baseline serostatus was positive in only a handful of AZD1222 recipients. Spike regions recognized by vaccine-associated CD4 TCRs spanned the protein, led by 160-218 and 743-854.

The receptor was derived from an adult in good health. The source was peripheral blood, collected on day 0 of AZD1222 vaccination. The gene calls are TRBV28 and TRBJ2-1; D perhaps matches TRBD1 (5 bases). The CDR3 region is CASSSPSPTGSGSPFYNEQFF. CDR3 nucleotide sequence: TGTGCCAGCAGTTCCCCCTCCCCCACAGGCTCCGGATCCCCCTTCTACAATGAGCAGTTCTTC.